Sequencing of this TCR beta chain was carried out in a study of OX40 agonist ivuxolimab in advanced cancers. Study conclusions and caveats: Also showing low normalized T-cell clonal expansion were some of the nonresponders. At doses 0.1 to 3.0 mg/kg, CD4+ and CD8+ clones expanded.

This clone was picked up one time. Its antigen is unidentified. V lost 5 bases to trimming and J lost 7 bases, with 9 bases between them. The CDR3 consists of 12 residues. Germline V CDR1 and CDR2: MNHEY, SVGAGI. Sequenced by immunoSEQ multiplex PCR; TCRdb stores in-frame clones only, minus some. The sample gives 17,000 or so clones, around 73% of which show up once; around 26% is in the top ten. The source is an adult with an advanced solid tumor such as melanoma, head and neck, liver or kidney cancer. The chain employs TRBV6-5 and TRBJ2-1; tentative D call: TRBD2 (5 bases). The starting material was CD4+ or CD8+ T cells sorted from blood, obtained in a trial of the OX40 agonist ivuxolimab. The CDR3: CASSPLGNEQFF. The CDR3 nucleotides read TGTGCCAGCAGTCCACTAGGGAATGAGCAGTTCTTC.